What follows are 24 T cell receptor beta chains derived from one specimen sequenced in a study of OX40 agonist ivuxolimab in advanced cancers. Using immunoSEQ multiplex PCR, the repertoire was profiled, and TCRdb retains in-frame clones only, with some absent. Altogether 70,000 or so clones are present, roughly 84% being singletons, with the ten largest covering roughly 0.85%. The sample consisted of CD4+ or CD8+ T cells sorted from blood, taken in a trial of the OX40 agonist ivuxolimab. The receptors come from an adult with an advanced solid tumor such as melanoma, head and neck, liver or kidney cancer.

The chain employs TRBV5-1 and TRBJ2-7; 10 nucleotides agree with TRBD1. Unmatched junction bases numbered 5, after V lost 6 bases and J lost 2 bases. CDR3 length: 14 residues. Germline V gene sequence: CDR1 SGHRS, CDR2 YFSETQ. The CDR3 DNA sequence: TGCGCCAGCACCCTGGACAGGGGGGCCTACGAGCAGTACTTC. It is translated as CASTLDRGAYEQYF.

The J gene is TRBJ1-6, the V gene TRBV19; D not certain. The CDR3 consists of 13 residues. V lost 5 bases, J lost 7 bases, and 9 bases lay in between. Germline values: CDR1 LNHDA, CDR2 SQIVND (reference sequence). CDR3 loop: CASSLGGNSPLHF. In DNA form, the CDR3 reads TGTGCCAGTAGTCTTGGTGGCAATTCACCCCTCCACTTT.

This chain links TRBV27 with TRBJ1-2; the D is unclear. With 2 bases removed from V and 1 base from J, the gap between germline ends came to 11 bases. The CDR3 contains 15 residues. CDR1 is MNHEY, CDR2 SMNVEV, per germline (reference sequence). DNA of the CDR3: TGTGCCAGCAGTTTAAACGGGCAGCTTAACTATGGCTACACCTTC. This sequence encodes CASSLNGQLNYGYTF.

This clone came up once. J is TRBJ1-1 and V is TRBV7-9; D ambiguous. The CDR3 covers 16 residues. V lost 5 bases and J lost 0, with 16 bases in between. Germline-derived CDR1 and CDR2 are SEHNR and FQNEAQ (reference sequence). The CDR3 loop reads CASSPREWALNTEAFF. The DNA of the CDR3 is TGTGCCAGCAGCCCCCGTGAGTGGGCCCTGAACACTGAAGCTTTCTTT.

The chain uses TRBV28 and TRBJ2-7, with TRBD2 identical over 8 bases. After removal of 10 bases from V and 2 bases from J, the junction contained 7 bases not matched to a gene. The CDR3 sequence is 13 residues long. Looked up from germline, CDR1 is MDHEN and CDR2 is SYDVKM. CDR3 in DNA: TGTGCCACCACTAGCGGCGGTGCCTACGAGCAGTACTTC. It yields the protein CATTSGGAYEQYF.

This clone has only a few counts. The rearrangement uses TRBV7-3 and TRBJ2-3; D is unclear. The CDR3 is 13 residues long. The V gene's germline CDR1 is SGHTA and CDR2 FQGTGA. The V end was cut by 5 bases, the J end by 0 bases, with 6 bases between. This chain's CDR3 is CASSPASTDTQYF. CDR3 sequence (DNA): TGTGCCAGCAGCCCCGCCAGCACAGATACGCAGTATTTT.

This chain connects TRBV21-1 to TRBJ2-4; the D call of TRBD2 is as the table states it, not checked on the DNA. TRBV21-1 represents a pseudogene. The CDR3 consists of 22 residues. The CDR3: CASSKEGSATFHPSGDENIQYF. In nucleotides, the CDR3 is TGTGCCAGCAGCAAAGAAGGTAGCGCTACCTTTCACCCCTCAGGCGACGAAAACATTCAGTACTTC.

This clone showed up just once. The chain recombines TRBV7-3 with TRBJ2-2, with D possibly TRBD1 on 6 matching bases. V lost 5 bases, J lost 2 bases, and 12 bases lay in between. The germline V gene has CDR1 SGHTA and CDR2 FQGTGA. CDR3 length equals 15 residues. CDR3 DNA: TGTGCCAGCAGCACACAGGGATTTAACACCGGGGAGCTGTTTTTT. Translated, it gives CASSTQGFNTGELFF.

Comment on this clone: A much larger clone differs from this one at a single base, so this may be a read error. The V call is TRBV27, the J call TRBJ1-6, with TRBD1 matching over 9 bases. This CDR3 is 16 amino acids long. CDR1 and CDR2 from the germline V gene are MNHEY and SMNVEV (reference sequence). V trimming: 8 bases; J trimming: 5 bases; junction bases outside the gene matches: 10. This chain's CDR3 is CASDLPRTGDNSPLHF. CDR3 sequence (DNA): TGTGCCAGCGACCTCCCAAGGACAGGGGATAATTCACCCCTCCACTTT.

This chain's CDR3 is CASRAFTGAANVLTF. CDR3 DNA sequence: TGTGCCAGCAGAGCCTTTACAGGGGCAGCCAACGTCCTGACTTTC. The chain uses TRBV2 and TRBJ2-6, with 7 bases matching TRBD1. The CDR3 is 15 amino acids. Trimming cost V 6 bases and J 7 bases; bases outside gene matches: 9. Germline assignment: CDR1 SNHLY and CDR2 FYNNEI. The whole variable domain, filled in from reference TRBV2 and TRBJ2-6, reads EPEVTQTPSHQVTQMGQEVILRCVPISNHLYFYWYRQILGQKVEFLVSFYNNEISEKSEIFDDQFSVERPDGSNFTLKIRSTKLEDSAMYFCASRAFTGAANVLTFGAGSRLTVL.

The rearrangement links TRBV4-2 to TRBJ2-1, with 9 bases that match TRBD1. The CDR3 length is 22 residues. After removal of 1 base from V and 6 bases from J, the junction contained 25 bases not matched to a gene. CDR1 and CDR2 (germline): LGHNA, YNFKEQ. DNA for the CDR3: TGTGCCAGCAGCCAAGTTAGTCTGATGTTCGGACAGGGGACACGCGAAATCAATGAGCAGTTCTTC. It codes for CASSQVSLMFGQGTREINEQFF.

This sequence joins TRBV7-2 and TRBJ1-2, with TRBD1 matching over 8 bases. Germline V gene lookup returns CDR1 SGHTA and CDR2 FQGNSA. This CDR3 contains 13 residues. V lost 4 bases, J lost 4 bases, and 2 bases stayed unmatched. The CDR3 sequence is CASSWDRRYGYTF. The CDR3 DNA sequence: TGTGCCAGCAGCTGGGACAGGCGCTATGGCTACACCTTC.

The chain joins TRBV1 to TRBJ2-2; whether TRBD2, the table's D call, matches the DNA was not checked. TRBV1 is described as a pseudogene. The CDR3 is made up of 16 amino acids. The CDR3 protein is CTSSQDKSHSTGELFF. The CDR3 bases are TGCACCAGCAGCCAAGATAAATCTCACTCAACCGGGGAGCTGTTTTTT.

V gene TRBV7-3 combines with J gene TRBJ2-7; D call uncertain. The CDR3 contains 11 residues. The ends were cut back, 1 base at V and 12 bases at J, with 10 bases in the middle. CDR1 and CDR2 (germline): SGHTA, FQGTGA. The CDR3 loop is CASSLMARWYF. The CDR3 DNA is TGTGCCAGCAGCTTAATGGCAAGGTGGTACTTC.

The genes are TRBV6-6 and TRBJ2-4; D ambiguous. Germline CDR1 MNHNY, CDR2 SVGAGI (reference sequence). Trimming removed 8 bases at V and 0 bases at J, with 8 bases between. This CDR3 comprises 13 residues. The CDR3 region has the DNA TGTGCCAGCGTCGAAATAGCCAAAAACATTCAGTACTTC. Amino acids: CASVEIAKNIQYF.

This chain joins TRBV4-2 and TRBJ2-7; TRBD2 matches at 11 bases. Germline assignment: CDR1 LGHNA and CDR2 YNFKEQ. CDR3 length: 16 amino acids. The V segment lost 0 bases and the J segment 4 bases; nucleotides outside the gene matches: 5. The CDR3 DNA is TGTGCCAGCAGCCAAGATCTTCTAGCGGGGGGTTACGAGCAGTACTTC. Amino acids: CASSQDLLAGGYEQYF.

CDR3 protein: CASSGTGGWGYGYTF. The CDR3 DNA reads TGTGCCAGCTCCGGGACAGGGGGCTGGGGCTATGGCTACACCTTC. The rearrangement uses TRBV2 and TRBJ1-2; 12 nucleotides align to TRBD1. V trimming: 8 bases; J trimming: 4 bases; junction bases outside the gene matches: 8. The CDR3 runs to 15 residues. Germline CDR1 SNHLY, CDR2 FYNNEI.

The rearrangement links TRBV5-1 to TRBJ2-7; 9 nucleotides agree with TRBD1. The junction had 10 bases not matched to a gene; V was cut back by 0 bases and J by 6 bases. The CDR3 loop spans 16 amino acids. Germline CDR1 SGHRS, CDR2 YFSETQ. The DNA of the CDR3 is TGCGCCAGCAGCTTGGGCCGCGGGACAGGGACATCCGAGCAGTACTTC. The encoded protein is CASSLGRGTGTSEQYF.

The CDR3 reads CASSQWEGYGYTF. In DNA form, the CDR3 reads TGCGCCAGCAGCCAATGGGAAGGCTATGGCTACACCTTC. The chain combines TRBV4-3 with TRBJ1-2; unclear D gene. This CDR3 is built from 13 residues. The V end was cut by 2 bases, the J end by 4 bases, with 8 bases between. The germline CDR1 and CDR2 sequences are LGHNA and YSLEER.

This chain connects TRBV7-2 to TRBJ1-3, with D perhaps matching TRBD1 (5 bases). The germline V and J ends were trimmed by 1 base and 4 bases, with 11 bases remaining between them. CDR1 is SGHTA, CDR2 FQGNSA, per germline. The CDR3 has 15 amino acids. CDR3 in amino acids: CASSLDGGSGNTIYF. The CDR3, as DNA: TGTGCCAGCAGCTTAGACGGGGGGTCAGGAAACACCATATATTTT.

V usage is TRBV7-2 and J usage is TRBJ2-6, with D unclear. V shed 5 bases and J shed 3 bases, with 8 bases lying between them. Germline CDR1 is SGHTA and CDR2 is FQGNSA. The CDR3 consists of 14 residues. CDR3 loop: CASSRSDGANVLTF. The CDR3 coding sequence is TGTGCCAGCAGCCGCTCCGATGGGGCCAACGTCCTGACTTTC.

This chain links TRBV19 with TRBJ2-3; D is unresolved. This CDR3 has 13 residues. Per germline, CDR1 LNHDA and CDR2 SQIVND (reference sequence). V lost 5 bases, J lost 6 bases, and 12 bases lay in between. DNA for the CDR3: TGTGCCAGTAGTCTCAGACCGGAGGATACGCAGTATTTT. It codes for CASSLRPEDTQYF.

Details on this clone: Other DNA sequences in this specimen translate into the identical CDR3. The chain has TRBV19 and TRBJ2-7; possibly TRBD1 for D (5 bases). This CDR3 is built from 14 residues. V dropped 3 bases and J dropped 6 bases, with 15 bases sitting between them. The germline CDR1 and CDR2 sequences are LNHDA and SQIVND (reference sequence). The CDR3 nucleotides read TGTGCCAGTAGTATGCTCGGCAGGGTGCCCGAGCAGTACTTC. This translates into CASSMLGRVPEQYF.

The chain combines TRBV5-1 with TRBJ2-7, with D tentatively TRBD1 or TRBD2 (6 bases each). V lost 2 bases to trimming and J lost 4 bases, with 16 bases between them. This CDR3 has 15 residues. Germline CDR1 is SGHRS and CDR2 is YFSETQ. CDR3 protein: CASSFEGGSQYEQYF. Written as DNA, the CDR3 is TGCGCCAGCAGCTTTGAGGGGGGTTCGCAGTACGAGCAGTACTTC.